This TCR beta chain was captured in a study of T cells after somatic rescue of genetic block. The CDR3 has 12 residues. V dropped 6 bases and J dropped 3 bases, with 8 bases sitting between them. CDR1 is MNHEY and CDR2 is SMNVEV in the germline V gene (reference sequence). Sequencing was performed with immunoSEQ multiplex PCR; in TCRdb, only in-frame clones are kept and a portion is missing. The sample holds approximately 71,000 clones, about 90% seen once. The TCR comes from a man aged 40-49 years. Sequences were obtained from peripheral blood mononuclear cells (PBMCs). The V gene is TRBV27, the J gene TRBJ1-2; D unresolved. The CDR3 sequence: CASRSHYYGYTF. CDR3 DNA: TGTGCCAGCAGGTCCCATTACTATGGCTACACCTTC.